These 24 T cell receptor beta chains were sequenced from one sample in a study of T cell changes during pregnancy in multiple sclerosis. The assay was immunoSEQ multiplex PCR, and TCRdb's table has in-frame clones only and misses some. The sample contains tens of thousands of clones, about 94% of which appear only once. The specimen comprised peripheral blood, sampled in the third trimester of pregnancy. The receptors were sampled from a female donor with multiple sclerosis, enrolled in a pregnancy study.

This chain's CDR3 is CASSQVRSSTGSHEQYF. The CDR3 nucleotides are TGCGCCAGCAGCCAAGTCCGATCTTCGACAGGGTCCCACGAGCAGTACTTC. This sequence joins TRBV4-1 and TRBJ2-7; 7 bases map to TRBD1. The J segment lost 5 bases and the V segment lost 1 base, leaving 14 bases of the junction unmatched. CDR1 and CDR2 from the germline V gene are MGHRA and YSYEKL. The CDR3 sequence is 17 residues long.

The chain combines TRBV7-3 with TRBJ1-1; D might be TRBD1 (5 bases). V dropped 3 bases and J dropped 3 bases, with 8 bases sitting between them. The CDR3 has 13 amino acids. Germline-derived CDR1 and CDR2 are SGHTA and FQGTGA. The CDR3 region has the DNA TGTGCCAGCAGCTTGACGGGGGACACTGAAGCTTTCTTT. Amino acids: CASSLTGDTEAFF.

This chain links TRBV5-6 with TRBJ2-3; 13 bases agree with TRBD2. V was pared by 2 bases and J by 4 bases, with 1 base of the junction left unmatched. The CDR3 extends over 15 amino acids. CDR1 and CDR2 (germline): SGHDT, YYEEEE. The CDR3 sequence is CASSLLAGGPDTQYF. Written as DNA, the CDR3 is TGTGCCAGCAGCTTACTAGCGGGAGGGCCAGATACGCAGTATTTT.

Concerning this clone itself: Other DNA sequences of this sample code for an identical CDR3. This chain uses TRBV6-5 with TRBJ1-5, with D maybe TRBD1 (5 bases). Trimming cost V 8 bases and J 6 bases, with 14 bases left between them. CDR1 and CDR2 (germline): MNHEY, SVGAGI. The CDR3 extends over 13 amino acids. CDR3 nucleotide sequence: TGTGCCAGCCAGAGCTCAAGGGGTCAGCCCCAGCATTTT. This encodes CASQSSRGQPQHF.

This chain joins TRBV27 and TRBJ2-7; the match to TRBD2 covers 11 bases. The CDR3 sequence is 17 residues long. J lost 0 bases, V lost 4 bases, and 8 bases had no gene match. In germline, CDR1 is MNHEY, CDR2 SMNVEV (reference sequence). CDR3 region: CASSSAGLAGLSYEQYF. For the CDR3, the DNA is TGTGCCAGCAGTTCGGCCGGACTAGCGGGCCTCTCCTACGAGCAGTACTTC.

CDR3 residues: CASSPGQGMNTEAFF. The CDR3, as DNA: TGTGCCAGCAGCCCGGGACAGGGAATGAACACTGAAGCTTTCTTT. The chain combines TRBV4-2 with TRBJ1-1; TRBD1 matches at 9 bases. Germline CDR1 is LGHNA and CDR2 is YNFKEQ. This CDR3 has 15 residues. After removal of 4 bases from V and 0 bases from J, the junction contained 3 bases not matched to a gene.

The V call is TRBV29-1, the J call TRBJ2-1; 10 bases map to TRBD2. The germline V gene has CDR1 SQVTM and CDR2 ANQGSEA. The CDR3 totals 15 residues. V trimming: 7 bases; J trimming: 7 bases; junction bases outside the gene matches: 13. CDR3 bases: TGCAGCGGCCAAGGGACTAGCGCTTCTACAAATGAGCAGTTCTTC. Translation: CSGQGTSASTNEQFF.

The chain combines TRBV20-1 with TRBJ2-1; the D gene is possibly TRBD2 (6 bases). This CDR3 has 11 residues. Trimming pared 6 bases from V and 10 bases from J, leaving 13 bases between. In germline, CDR1 is DFQATT, CDR2 SNEGSKA (reference sequence). The CDR3 bases are TGCAGTGCCCCCGGGACTTCAGAGCAGTTCTTC. Protein product: CSAPGTSEQFF.

V gene TRBV5-1 combines with J gene TRBJ1-5; D call uncertain. V dropped 4 bases and J dropped 5 bases, with 16 bases sitting between them. This CDR3 has 15 residues. Germline V gives CDR1 SGHRS, CDR2 YFSETQ. CDR3 amino acids: CASSPNSGVDQPQHF. CDR3 DNA sequence: TGCGCCAGCAGCCCAAACAGTGGCGTTGATCAGCCCCAGCATTTT.

This chain uses TRBV30 with TRBJ1-5, with 7 bases matching TRBD1. The CDR3 covers 13 residues. After removal of 3 bases from V and 4 bases from J, the junction contained 3 bases not matched to a gene. The germline CDR1 and CDR2 sequences are GTSNPN and SVGIG (reference sequence). CDR3 sequence reads: CAWRQGRNQPQHF. The CDR3 DNA sequence: TGTGCCTGGAGACAGGGGCGAAATCAGCCCCAGCATTTT.

The chain employs TRBV29-1 and TRBJ2-2; the D gene is possibly TRBD1 (5 bases). V was pared by 4 bases and J by 1 base, with 10 bases between. The CDR3 is 14 amino acids. The germline gives CDR1 SQVTM, CDR2 ANQGSEA. CDR3 nucleotides: TGCAGCGTTGTTAGGGGCCGGAACACCGGGGAGCTGTTTTTT. Translating gives CSVVRGRNTGELFF.

The chain recombines TRBV10-3 with TRBJ1-1; weak D call: TRBD1 (6 bases). The CDR3 spans 14 residues. Trimming removed 4 bases at V and 1 base at J, with 10 bases between. Germline loops: CDR1 ENHRY, CDR2 SYGVKD. CDR3: CAISAGHSNTEAFF. CDR3 DNA sequence: TGTGCCATCAGTGCGGGACACTCGAACACTGAAGCTTTCTTT.

A few counts support this clone. The V and J genes are TRBV2 and TRBJ1-2; D may be TRBD1 (5 bases). Germline CDR1 and CDR2: SNHLY and FYNNEI. Between the trimmed V and J ends, which lost 6 bases and 0 bases, there was a span of 11 bases. The CDR3 has 14 residues. This chain's CDR3 is CASRRQTTNYGYTF. The DNA for the CDR3 is TGTGCCAGCAGAAGACAGACGACTAACTATGGCTACACCTTC.

The chain is built from TRBV7-9 and TRBJ2-5; 10 nucleotides line up with TRBD1. The V segment lost 3 bases and the J segment 1 base; nucleotides outside the gene matches: 5. The germline V gene has CDR1 SEHNR and CDR2 FQNEAQ (reference sequence). This CDR3 contains 16 residues. The CDR3 bases are TGTGCCAGCAGCTTTCCGGGACAGGGGTTCCAAGAGACCCAGTACTTC. Encoded protein: CASSFPGQGFQETQYF.

The chain is built from TRBV7-8 and TRBJ1-4, with TRBD1 as a possible D gene (5 bases). The V end was cut by 0 bases, the J end by 5 bases, with 7 bases between. CDR1 is SGHVS, CDR2 FQNEAQ, per germline. CDR3 size: 14 residues. In DNA form, the CDR3 reads TGTGCCAGCAGCTTAGCTGCAGGGAATGAAAAACTGTTTTTT. Translating gives CASSLAAGNEKLFF.

CDR3 in amino acids: CASRGTSGNTGELFF. CDR3 nucleotides: TGTGCCAGCAGAGGGACTAGCGGGAACACCGGGGAGCTGTTTTTT. This rearrangement joins TRBV7-9 to TRBJ2-2; 11 positions match TRBD2. Trimming at V came to 6 bases and at J to 1 base, leaving 1 base not matched to a gene. Germline V lookup: CDR1 SEHNR, CDR2 FQNEAQ (reference sequence). The CDR3 loop spans 15 amino acids.

V gene TRBV4-1 combines with J gene TRBJ1-5; D ambiguous. The CDR3 loop spans 14 amino acids. V lost 1 base and J lost 7, with 11 bases in between. The germline V gene has CDR1 MGHRA and CDR2 YSYEKL. The CDR3 coding sequence is TGCGCCAGCAGCCAAGCATGGACTGGGCAGCCCCAGCATTTT. Translating it yields CASSQAWTGQPQHF.

This clone has only one observation. The V gene is TRBV30, the J gene TRBJ2-7, with a tentative D call TRBD2 (5 bases). V lost 2 bases to trimming and J lost 2 bases, with 16 bases between them. Per germline, CDR1 GTSNPN and CDR2 SVGIG (reference sequence). This CDR3 has 15 residues. The CDR3 sequence is CAWSRSGDLPYEQYF. CDR3 bases: TGTGCCTGGAGTCGCTCCGGGGATTTACCCTACGAGCAGTACTTC.

V is TRBV7-2 and J is TRBJ1-5; D gene unclear. The ends were cut back, 4 bases at V and 11 bases at J, with 15 bases in the middle. This CDR3 is built from 13 residues. Looked up from germline, CDR1 is SGHTA and CDR2 is FQGNSA. CDR3 sequence reads: CASSSPPGLAQHF. The CDR3 DNA sequence: TGTGCCAGCAGCTCCCCGCCCGGGTTGGCCCAGCATTTT.

The chain combines TRBV5-1 with TRBJ2-7; D ambiguous. Germline V gene sequence: CDR1 SGHRS, CDR2 YFSETQ. V was cut by 4 bases and J by 0 bases, with 11 bases left in between. The CDR3 is made up of 14 amino acids. This CDR3 is CASSLHAFSYEQYF. The CDR3 DNA follows: TGCGCCAGCAGCCTCCACGCGTTCTCCTACGAGCAGTACTTC.

V is TRBV5-1 and J is TRBJ2-1; a possible D gene is TRBD1 (6 bases). V shed 1 base and J shed 2 bases, with 7 bases lying between them. This CDR3 is built from 14 residues. CDR1 is SGHRS, CDR2 YFSETQ, per germline. The CDR3 loop is CASSLSGAYNEQFF. The CDR3 coding sequence is TGCGCCAGCAGCTTGTCAGGGGCCTACAATGAGCAGTTCTTC. The variable domain in full, completed from reference TRBV5-1 and TRBJ2-1, reads KAGVTQTPRYLIKTRGQQVTLSCSPISGHRSVSWYQQTPGQGLQFLFEYFSETQRNKGNFPGRFSGRQFSNSRSEMNVSTLELGDSALYLCASSLSGAYNEQFFGPGTRLTVL.

This rearrangement joins TRBV7-2 to TRBJ2-3; D unresolved. Germline V gives CDR1 SGHTA, CDR2 FQGNSA. The CDR3 is 14 residues long. V lost 5 bases and J 2 bases, leaving 11 bases between the germline ends. The CDR3: CASSPQVSTDTQYF. CDR3 DNA: TGTGCCAGCAGCCCCCAGGTATCCACAGATACGCAGTATTTT.

The chain has TRBV19 and TRBJ2-3; D remains ambiguous. V lost 1 base and J 1 base, leaving 6 bases between the germline ends. This CDR3 spans 14 amino acids. Germline assignment: CDR1 LNHDA and CDR2 SQIVND (reference sequence). CDR3: CASSIVVGTDTQYF. The CDR3 region has the DNA TGTGCCAGTAGTATAGTTGTAGGCACAGATACGCAGTATTTT.

The genes are TRBV6-1 and TRBJ2-7, with D possibly TRBD1 on 6 matching bases. CDR1 is MNHNS and CDR2 is SASEGT in the germline V gene. Trimming cost V 6 bases and J 9 bases, with 18 bases left between them. The CDR3 extends over 13 amino acids. The CDR3 DNA reads as TGTGCCAGCAGGGGCTACGCAGGGGCCGGGCAGTACTTC. It specifies CASRGYAGAGQYF.